This T cell receptor (beta chain) was identified during a study of blood T cells in healthy people across ages. V lost 6 bases and J 0 bases, leaving 3 bases between the germline ends. CDR1 and CDR2 from the germline V gene are MDHEN and SYDVKM. The CDR3 extends over 11 amino acids. This clonotype came up many times. This may be a read error, as it is one base from a much larger clone. A sample-barcoded 5' primer and a J-beta primer mix were used in a second PCR of roughly 7 to 11 cycles. A tag from a template-switch adaptor with 12 random nucleotides marked each cDNA molecule. TCRdb fed the 5' RACE reads into MiXCR, producing one record per CDR3 protein. The sample records approximately 700,000 distinct CDR3 sequences, 32% being singletons. No fewer than 7 million PBMCs went into each sample. Each sample provided at least 5.5 micrograms of extracted total RNA.

V is TRBV28 and J is TRBJ2-7; D ambiguous. The material sequenced was blood. This clonotype was sampled from a woman aged 80 or over in good health. CDR3 DNA sequence: TGTGCCAGCAGCACCTCCTACGAGCAGTACTTC. It translates to CASSTSYEQYF.